This T cell receptor beta chain stems from a study of control samples from healthy donors and cancer patients (dated by TCRdb to the early 2020s). The method was the immunoSEQ multiplex PCR assay. TCRdb mirrors the immuneACCESS table, restricted to in-frame sequences. Some clones are absent from its copies; in checked studies, under half trace to an unresolved V gene, and the reason for the others is unknown. Across this sample there are about 49,000 clones, with about 86% seen only once. The leading ten clones occupy approximately 3% of the sample. Taken from the germline V gene (reference sequence), the CDR1 and CDR2 loops are LNHDA and SQIVND. The CDR3 starts with the cysteine, ends with the phenylalanine, and has 16 residues. Of the read, only the CDR3 DNA is kept; its 48 bases are in frame from base 1. Clipping removes 4 bases from V and 5 bases from J, with 12 as the unmatched junction base count.

A word on this clone: Its cognate antigen has yet to be identified. No qualities accompany the bases; no much larger clone lies one base away.

Rearrangement joined TRBV19 to TRBJ1-2, with TRBD1 matching 8 junction bases. The sequenced material came from PBMCs. This receptor was obtained from a woman aged 45-60 years with lung cancer. The DNA is TGTGCCAGTAGTAGCCCCGGGACAGGTAAGGGATATGGCTACACCTTC. This encodes CASSSPGTGKGYGYTF.